This T cell receptor (beta chain) derives from a study of cytomegalovirus exposure and HLA in healthy donors. Study-level findings and limits: Reportedly, diagnosis of cytomegalovirus status by the classifier showed high specificity and sensitivity. The study labeled fewer than 200 TCR beta chains cytomegalovirus-associated.

Clones were sequenced by immunoSEQ multiplex PCR, and TCRdb holds only the in-frame ones, with some missing. The sample has a few hundred thousand clones, 70% to 90% seen once; the top ten hold about 0.8%. Comments on this clone: No antigen is known for it.

The receptor comes from a woman in her late teens or twenties in good health and CMV-seronegative. The specimen was PBMCs.

CDR3 amino acids: CASSYVGDGTGELFF. CDR3 nucleotide sequence: TGTGCCAGCAGTTACGTCGGGGATGGGACCGGGGAGCTGTTTTTT. The chain joins TRBV6-6 to TRBJ2-2; D possibly corresponds to TRBD2 (5 bases). Germline CDR1 and CDR2: MNHNY and SVGAGI (reference sequence). Trimming took off 2 bases at V and 5 bases at J, with 12 bases between the two ends. The CDR3 loop spans 15 amino acids.